The 18 T cell receptor beta chains presented below share a single source sample, sequenced in a study of early T cells in non-severe SARS-CoV-2 infection. MiXCR, applied by TCRdb to the 5' RACE reads, yields one record per CDR3 protein. The data show fewer than 30,000 distinct CDR3 sequences, roughly 5.3% seen once. The material sequenced was whole blood. The receptors stem from an adult who was a healthcare worker with PCR-confirmed SARS-CoV-2 infection or an uninfected control (not recorded which).

This clonotype was counted only a few times. The chain has TRBV29-1 and TRBJ2-1, with D perhaps given as TRBD1 or TRBD2 (6 bases each). Germline lookup yields CDR1 SQVTM and CDR2 ANQGSEA. V lost 8 bases and J lost 3, with 14 bases in between. This CDR3 contains 13 residues. DNA of the CDR3: TGCAGCCTCAAGGGGGGAGACTACAATGAGCAGTTCTTC. Translated: CSLKGGDYNEQFF.

This clonotype appeared many times. This chain links TRBV18 with TRBJ1-1; 8 nucleotides align to TRBD1. Germline V gene lookup returns CDR1 KGHSH and CDR2 LQKENI. The CDR3 has 14 amino acids. J gave up 3 bases and V 5 bases, and 5 bases lay outside the gene matches. Here the CDR3 reads CASSIQGADTEAFF. In nucleotides, the CDR3 is TGTGCCAGCTCAATCCAGGGGGCTGACACTGAAGCTTTCTTT.

J is TRBJ2-5 and V is TRBV28, with D maybe TRBD1 (6 bases). Germline V CDR1 and CDR2: MDHEN, SYDVKM. V was shortened by 5 bases and J by 0 bases, with 10 bases between the two germline ends. CDR3 length equals 14 residues. The CDR3 nucleotides read TGTGCCAGCAGTAAACAGGGTTACCAAGAGACCCAGTACTTC. As protein: CASSKQGYQETQYF.

The J gene is TRBJ2-2, the V gene TRBV5-6; D is unclear. CDR1 is SGHDT, CDR2 YYEEEE, per germline. The CDR3 is made up of 11 amino acids. V was trimmed by 1 base and J by 6 bases, leaving 1 base between them. CDR3 sequence (DNA): TGTGCCAGCAGCTTGCCCGGGGAGCTGTTTTTT. This encodes CASSLPGELFF.

Many counts were recorded for this clonotype. J is TRBJ2-3 and V is TRBV24-1; TRBD2 matches 7 bases. V lost 6 bases, J lost 1 base, and 6 bases stayed unmatched. The CDR3 totals 15 residues. Looked up from germline, CDR1 is KGHDR and CDR2 is SFDVKD. In nucleotides, the CDR3 is TGTGCCACCAGTAACCCCAGCGGGGGCACAGATACGCAGTATTTT. As protein: CATSNPSGGTDTQYF.

This clonotype was found many times. V usage is TRBV2 and J usage is TRBJ2-7; D is unclear. CDR1 and CDR2 (germline): SNHLY, FYNNEI. This CDR3 region has 13 residues. V dropped 10 bases and J dropped 6 bases, with 19 bases sitting between them. The CDR3 nucleotides are TGTGCCACCGCCACGAGGCCCTCAACCGAGCAGTACTTC. It is translated as CATATRPSTEQYF.

There are many counts of this clonotype. DNA of the CDR3: TGTGCCAGCAGCCAAGGATGGGGAGGATACAATGAGCAGTTCTTC. It is translated as CASSQGWGGYNEQFF. The chain has TRBV16 and TRBJ2-1, with a tentative D call TRBD2 (6 bases). This CDR3 comprises 15 residues. V lost 2 bases and J 4 bases, leaving 12 bases between the germline ends. Germline assignment: CDR1 KGHSY and CDR2 FQNENV.

By proportion, this clonotype is medium-sized. The genes are TRBV9 and TRBJ1-6; D gene uncertain. Looked up from germline, CDR1 is SGDLS and CDR2 is YYNGEE. The CDR3 sequence is 13 residues long. Between the trimmed V and J ends, which lost 2 bases and 15 bases, there was a span of 15 bases. The CDR3 is CASSVDVGRDLHF. The CDR3 nucleotides are TGTGCCAGCAGCGTCGATGTGGGCCGCGACCTCCACTTT.

The chain uses TRBV12-3 or TRBV12-4 and TRBJ2-5; tentative D call: TRBD2 (6 bases). V lost 3 bases to trimming and J lost 4 bases, with 15 bases between them. This CDR3 is 15 amino acids long. For the CDR3, the DNA is TGTGCCAGCAGTTTTTCCCCGGAGGGTGGAGAGACCCAGTACTTC. As protein: CASSFSPEGGETQYF.

This clonotype came up many times. The chain links TRBV5-5 to TRBJ2-7; a possible D gene is TRBD1 (5 bases). The CDR3 covers 13 residues. V was shortened by 2 bases and J by 4 bases, with 10 bases between the two germline ends. Germline CDR1 is SGHKS and CDR2 is YYEKEE (reference sequence). The CDR3 DNA reads TGTGCCAGCAGCTTAACAGGTATTTACGAGCAGTACTTC. Protein product: CASSLTGIYEQYF.

This clonotype was counted between two and nine times. This chain connects TRBV19 to TRBJ1-2; perhaps TRBD1 as D (6 bases). Germline CDR1 LNHDA, CDR2 SQIVND (reference sequence). The CDR3 runs 15 residues. The V and J ends lost 4 bases and 1 base respectively, with 13 bases between them. CDR3 sequence: CASSTETGINYGYTF. The CDR3 bases are TGTGCCAGTAGTACCGAGACAGGAATTAACTATGGCTACACCTTC. Drawing the rest from reference TRBV19 and TRBJ1-2, the complete variable domain is DGGITQSPKYLFRKEGQNVTLSCEQNLNHDAMYWYRQDPGQGLRLIYYSQIVNDFQKGDIAEGYSVSREKKESFPLTVTSAQKNPTAFYLCASSTETGINYGYTFGSGTRLTVV.

CDR3 region: CASSRDRDNEKLFF. CDR3 nucleotides: TGTGCCAGCAGTCGCGACAGGGATAATGAAAAACTGTTTTTT. The chain has TRBV6-5 and TRBJ1-4; 7 bases match TRBD1. Losses at the gene ends were 5 bases for V and 4 bases for J; bases not matched to a gene: 4. Per the germline V gene, CDR1 is MNHEY and CDR2 is SVGAGI. The CDR3 loop spans 14 amino acids.

This clonotype has only a few counts. V is TRBV18 and J is TRBJ2-1; 8 positions match TRBD1. CDR1 is KGHSH, CDR2 LQKENI, per germline. This CDR3 is built from 16 residues. Trimming cost V 3 bases and J 0 bases; bases outside gene matches: 4. The CDR3 is CASSPPGTGSYNEQFF. CDR3 DNA sequence: TGTGCCAGCTCACCTCCCGGGACAGGCTCCTACAATGAGCAGTTCTTC.

This clonotype was observed many times. The chain joins TRBV4-1 to TRBJ2-2; D is perhaps TRBD1 (5 bases). The CDR3 sequence is 16 residues long. V dropped 0 bases and J dropped 5 bases, with 13 bases sitting between them. Germline V gene data show CDR1 as MGHRA and CDR2 as YSYEKL. The CDR3 protein is CASSQEPPGQTGELFF. The CDR3, as DNA: TGCGCCAGCAGCCAAGAACCCCCAGGACAAACCGGGGAGCTGTTTTTT.

This clonotype was counted only a few times. V usage is TRBV19 and J usage is TRBJ1-3; D gene uncertain. The V end lost 11 bases, the J end lost 0 bases, and 20 bases lay between the germline ends. The V gene's germline CDR1 is LNHDA and CDR2 SQIVND (reference sequence). This CDR3 contains 16 residues. The CDR3 region has the DNA TGTGCCGCCTCGGACCTTGGACCTGTCTCTGGAAACACCATATATTTT. Translated, it gives CAASDLGPVSGNTIYF.

By share of the sample, this clonotype is medium-sized (0.01 to 0.1%). The V call is TRBV7-3, the J call TRBJ1-6; D uncertain. The V end was cut by 0 bases, the J end by 5 bases, with 5 bases between. This CDR3 contains 14 residues. The germline CDR1 and CDR2 sequences are SGHTA and FQGTGA. The CDR3 loop is CASSLTQHNSPLHF. The DNA of the CDR3 is TGTGCCAGCAGCTTAACACAGCATAATTCACCCCTCCACTTT.

The rearrangement uses TRBV6-1 and TRBJ2-7; D is ambiguous. The CDR3 runs 13 residues. Germline CDR1 MNHNS, CDR2 SASEGT. Trimming removed 3 bases from V and 3 bases from J, with 9 bases in between. The CDR3 bases are TGTGCCAGCAGTGACGCCCTTTACTACGAGCAGTACTTC. Protein product: CASSDALYYEQYF.

V is TRBV27 and J is TRBJ1-1, with D perhaps matching TRBD1 (5 bases). This CDR3 has 12 residues. Germline lookup yields CDR1 MNHEY and CDR2 SMNVEV (reference sequence). The ends were cut back, 6 bases at V and 6 bases at J, with 11 bases in the middle. The CDR3 nucleotides read TGTGCCAGCAGAGGGGTGAGCGCTGAAGCTTTCTTT. It is translated as CASRGVSAEAFF.